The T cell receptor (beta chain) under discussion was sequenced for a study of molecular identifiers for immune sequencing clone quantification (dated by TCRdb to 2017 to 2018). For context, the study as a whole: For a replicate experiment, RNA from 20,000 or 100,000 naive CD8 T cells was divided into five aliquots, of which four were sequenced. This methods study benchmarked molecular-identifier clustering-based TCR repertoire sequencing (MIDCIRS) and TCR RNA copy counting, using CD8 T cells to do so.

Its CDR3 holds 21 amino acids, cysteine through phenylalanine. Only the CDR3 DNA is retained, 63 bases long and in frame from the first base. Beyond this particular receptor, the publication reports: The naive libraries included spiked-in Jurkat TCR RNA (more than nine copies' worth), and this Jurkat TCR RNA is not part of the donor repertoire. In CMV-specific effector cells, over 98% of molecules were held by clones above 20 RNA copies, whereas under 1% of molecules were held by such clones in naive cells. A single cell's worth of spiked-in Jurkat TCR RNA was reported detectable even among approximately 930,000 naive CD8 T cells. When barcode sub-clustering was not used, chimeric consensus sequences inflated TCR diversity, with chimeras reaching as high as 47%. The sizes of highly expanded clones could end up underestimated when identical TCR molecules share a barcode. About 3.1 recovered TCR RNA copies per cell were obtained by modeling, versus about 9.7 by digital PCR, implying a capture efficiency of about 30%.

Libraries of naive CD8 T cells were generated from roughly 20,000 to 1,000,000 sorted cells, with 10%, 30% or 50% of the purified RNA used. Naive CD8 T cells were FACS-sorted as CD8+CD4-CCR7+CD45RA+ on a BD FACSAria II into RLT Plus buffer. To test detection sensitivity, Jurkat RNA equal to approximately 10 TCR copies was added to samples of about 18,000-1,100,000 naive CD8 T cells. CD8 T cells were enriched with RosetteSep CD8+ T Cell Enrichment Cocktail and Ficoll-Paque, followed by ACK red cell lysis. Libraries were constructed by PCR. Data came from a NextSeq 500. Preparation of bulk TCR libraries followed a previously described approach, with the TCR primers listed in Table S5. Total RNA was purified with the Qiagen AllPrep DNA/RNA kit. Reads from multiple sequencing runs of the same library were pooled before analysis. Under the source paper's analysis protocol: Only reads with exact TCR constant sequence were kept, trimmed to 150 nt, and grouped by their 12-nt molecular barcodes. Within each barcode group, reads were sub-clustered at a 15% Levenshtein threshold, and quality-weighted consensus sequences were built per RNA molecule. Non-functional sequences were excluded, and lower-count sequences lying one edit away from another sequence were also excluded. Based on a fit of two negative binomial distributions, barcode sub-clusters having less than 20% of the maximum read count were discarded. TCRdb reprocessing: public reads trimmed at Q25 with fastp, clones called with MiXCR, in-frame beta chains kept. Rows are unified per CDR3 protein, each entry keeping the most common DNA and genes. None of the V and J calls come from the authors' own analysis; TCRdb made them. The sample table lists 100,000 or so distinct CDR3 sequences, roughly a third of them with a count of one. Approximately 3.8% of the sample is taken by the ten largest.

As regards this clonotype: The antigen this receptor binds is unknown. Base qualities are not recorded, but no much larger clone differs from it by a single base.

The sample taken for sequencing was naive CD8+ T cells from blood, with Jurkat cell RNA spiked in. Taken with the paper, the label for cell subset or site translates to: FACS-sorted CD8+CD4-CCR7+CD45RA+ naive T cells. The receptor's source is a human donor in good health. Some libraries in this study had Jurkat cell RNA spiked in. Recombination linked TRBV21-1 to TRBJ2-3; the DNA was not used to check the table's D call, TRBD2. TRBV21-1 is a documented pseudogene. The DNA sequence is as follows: TGTGCCAGCAAACCTTCCCGACTAGCGGAGATACTTACTCCGAGCGGTGATACGCAGTATTTT. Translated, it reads CASKPSRLAEILTPSGDTQYF.